This T cell receptor beta chain was found in a study of blood T cell repertoires in COVID-19. Study details: The United States, Italy and Spain supplied acute and convalescent COVID-19 samples. T cells, B-cell-depleted T cells, or PBMCs provided the cDNA or gDNA that served as material.

The CDR3 has 15 amino acids. The V gene's germline CDR1 is WNHNN and CDR2 SYGVQD (reference sequence). V shed 4 bases, J shed 0 bases, and the junction held 6 bases outside the gene matches. As originally analysed: Reference gene primer amplification in the assay estimated nucleated cell counts. The method was immunoSEQ multiplex PCR; TCRdb's version includes in-frame clones alone and lacks a portion of them. The V and J calls and clone size come from that table; D and trimming were worked out from the DNA. The sample has about 140,000 clones, around 72% seen once. The chain links TRBV10-1 to TRBJ2-7, with 7 nucleotides matching TRBD1. The receptor's source is a woman in her sixties or seventies with acute or convalescent COVID-19. Material for sequencing was peripheral blood. CDR3 protein: CASSAHRDSSYEQYF. The CDR3 coding sequence is TGCGCCAGCAGTGCACACAGGGACAGCTCCTACGAGCAGTACTTC.